The clone carrying this TCR beta chain has a handful of counts. The data originate from a study of blood T cells in healthy people across ages. The V gene's germline CDR1 is SGHTA and CDR2 FQGNSA. There are 16 residues in the CDR3. V shed 5 bases, J shed 1 base, and the junction held 6 bases outside the gene matches. A J-beta primer mix and a sample-barcoded 5' primer were used in a second PCR of about 7 to 12 cycles. TCRdb re-analysed the 5' RACE reads in MiXCR, keeping a single row per CDR3 protein. Found here are some 640,000 distinct CDR3 sequences, around 45% of them singletons; the top ten hold around a third.

The chain links TRBV7-2 to TRBJ2-4, with 9 bases matching TRBD2. This TCR was recovered from a woman aged 60-75 years in good health. Sequencing used blood. This CDR3 is CASSPSGTFAKNIQYF. DNA of the CDR3: TGTGCCAGCAGCCCTAGCGGGACCTTTGCCAAAAACATTCAGTACTTC. The full variable domain, completed using reference TRBV7-2 and TRBJ2-4, is GAGVSQSPSNKVTEKGKDVELRCDPISGHTALYWYRQSLGQGLEFLIYFQGNSAPDKSGLPSDRFSAERTGGSVSTLTIQRTQQEDSAVYLCASSPSGTFAKNIQYFGAGTRLSVL.